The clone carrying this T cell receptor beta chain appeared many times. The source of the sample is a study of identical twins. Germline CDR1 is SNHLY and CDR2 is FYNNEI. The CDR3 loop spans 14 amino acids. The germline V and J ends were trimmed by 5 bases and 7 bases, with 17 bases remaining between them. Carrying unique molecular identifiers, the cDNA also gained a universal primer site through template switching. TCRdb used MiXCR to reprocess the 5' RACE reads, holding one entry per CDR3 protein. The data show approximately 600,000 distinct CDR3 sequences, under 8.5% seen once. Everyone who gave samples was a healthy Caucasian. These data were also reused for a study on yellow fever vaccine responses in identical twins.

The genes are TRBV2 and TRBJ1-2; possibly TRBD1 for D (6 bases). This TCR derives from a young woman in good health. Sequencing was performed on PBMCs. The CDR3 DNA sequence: TGTGCCAGCAGTTACAGGGCGGTGGAAGGTGGCTACACCTTC. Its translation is CASSYRAVEGGYTF.